One and the same sample provided the 19 T cell receptor beta chains below, sequenced in a study of blood T cell repertoires in COVID-19. Clones were read by immunoSEQ multiplex PCR, and TCRdb kept only the in-frame ones, dropping some. The repertoire holds hundreds of thousands of clones, with 90% as singletons. Material: PBMCs or T cells enriched from blood (not recorded which). The source is a man in his sixties who had recovered from COVID-19.

The CDR3 reads CASSVAPSAGLLDNYGYTF. The CDR3 DNA reads TGTGCCAGCAGCGTAGCCCCGTCAGCAGGGTTGCTGGATAACTATGGCTACACCTTC. The chain has TRBV9 and TRBJ1-2, with D perhaps TRBD1 (5 bases). The CDR3 consists of 19 residues. CDR1 and CDR2 from the germline V gene are SGDLS and YYNGEE. With 0 bases removed from V and 1 base from J, the gap between germline ends came to 22 bases. Using reference TRBV9 and TRBJ1-2 for the parts outside the CDR3, the full variable domain is DSGVTQTPKHLITATGQRVTLRCSPRSGDLSVYWYQQSLDQGLQFLIQYYNGEERAKGNILERFSAQQFPDLHSELNLSSLELGDSALYFCASSVAPSAGLLDNYGYTFGSGTRLTVV.

This chain links TRBV5-6 with TRBJ2-1, with 9 positions matching TRBD2. This CDR3 has 15 residues. From germline, CDR1 is SGHDT and CDR2 YYEEEE. Trimming removed 5 bases from V and 5 bases from J; junction bases left unmatched: 8. The CDR3 is CASRYRTSENNEQFF. The CDR3 DNA is TGTGCCAGCAGGTACCGGACTAGCGAAAACAATGAGCAGTTCTTC.

The genes are TRBV5-1 and TRBJ2-7; 9 bases agree with TRBD2. This CDR3 is 16 amino acids long. From germline, CDR1 is SGHRS and CDR2 YFSETQ. J was trimmed by 0 bases and V by 2 bases; bases with no gene match: 6. CDR3 sequence: CASSLSGRSGSYEQYF. CDR3 nucleotides: TGCGCCAGCAGCTTAAGCGGGAGGTCGGGCTCCTACGAGCAGTACTTC. The entire variable domain, with the rest obtained from reference TRBV5-1 and TRBJ2-7, is as follows: KAGVTQTPRYLIKTRGQQVTLSCSPISGHRSVSWYQQTPGQGLQFLFEYFSETQRNKGNFPGRFSGRQFSNSRSEMNVSTLELGDSALYLCASSLSGRSGSYEQYFGPGTRLTVT.

The chain joins TRBV9 to TRBJ2-7; 8 bases map to TRBD2. V gave up 2 bases and J gave up 6 bases; unmatched junction bases: 10. The V gene's germline CDR1 is SGDLS and CDR2 YYNGEE. The CDR3 totals 15 residues. The CDR3 is CASSVQAGVSFEQYF. The DNA of the CDR3 is TGTGCCAGCAGCGTTCAAGCGGGGGTGTCTTTCGAGCAGTACTTC.

This clone was counted once. Here the CDR3 DNA reads TGTGCCAGCAGTGGGGGACAGTTTTTTTCTTCGGTAGCCAAAAACATTCAGTACTTC. This encodes CASSGGQFFSSVAKNIQYF. This sequence joins TRBV6-1 and TRBJ2-4; 7 bases match TRBD1. Germline CDR1 MNHNS, CDR2 SASEGT. The CDR3 consists of 19 residues. The trim removed 4 bases at V and 0 bases at J, leaving 15 bases unmatched.

The V call is TRBV4-3, the J call TRBJ2-2; D ambiguous. The germline CDR1 and CDR2 sequences are LGHNA and YSLEER. V was shortened by 1 base and J by 2 bases, with 8 bases between the two germline ends. The CDR3 totals 15 residues. In DNA form, the CDR3 reads TGCGCCAGCAGCCAAGCAGGCAGCAACACCGGGGAGCTGTTTTTT. The encoded protein is CASSQAGSNTGELFF.

This clone was observed a single time. This chain joins TRBV3-1 (or the pseudogene TRBV3-2) and TRBJ2-3; D not certain. Trimming removed 4 bases from V and 0 bases from J, with 5 bases in between. Germline CDR1 and CDR2: LGHDT and YNNKEL (reference sequence). This CDR3 spans 13 amino acids. The CDR3 sequence: CASSLLSTDTQYF. Here the CDR3 DNA reads TGTGCCAGCAGCCTTCTAAGCACAGATACGCAGTATTTT.

The rearrangement joins TRBV12-3 or TRBV12-4 to TRBJ2-2; D gene unclear. The CDR3 extends over 13 amino acids. V was trimmed by 3 bases and J by 4 bases, leaving 6 bases between them. The CDR3: CASSFHPTGELFF. The CDR3 DNA follows: TGTGCCAGCAGTTTTCATCCCACCGGGGAGCTGTTTTTT.

The chain joins TRBV5-4 to TRBJ2-2; TRBD2 matches at 7 bases. J lost 6 bases, V lost 10 bases, and 9 bases had no gene match. This CDR3 region has 13 residues. Per the germline V gene, CDR1 is SGHNT and CDR2 is YYREEE (reference sequence). This CDR3 is CALQRGQPGELFF. In nucleotides, the CDR3 is TGTGCCCTACAGCGGGGCCAGCCCGGGGAGCTGTTTTTT. The full variable domain, rest sourced from reference TRBV5-4 and TRBJ2-2, is ETGVTQSPTHLIKTRGQQVTLRCSSQSGHNTVSWYQQALGQGPQFIFQYYREEENGRGNFPPRFSGLQFPNYSSELNVNALELDDSALYLCALQRGQPGELFFGEGSRLTVL.

This chain uses TRBV2 with TRBJ2-7; D possibly corresponds to TRBD2 (7 bases). The germline CDR1 and CDR2 sequences are SNHLY and FYNNEI. V lost 6 bases and J 6 bases, leaving 12 bases between the germline ends. There are 12 residues in the CDR3. CDR3 DNA sequence: TGTGCCAGCAGAGGGGGGGGAGGCGAGCAGTACTTC. This translates into CASRGGGGEQYF.

The gene calls are TRBV5-1 and TRBJ1-1; 7 nucleotides agree with TRBD1. The CDR3 sequence is 14 residues long. The V gene's germline CDR1 is SGHRS and CDR2 YFSETQ. The trim removed 3 bases at V and 1 base at J, leaving 3 bases unmatched. CDR3 protein: CASSYGQANTEAFF. For the CDR3, the DNA is TGCGCCAGCAGCTATGGACAGGCGAACACTGAAGCTTTCTTT.

CDR3 residues: CASRRVGELFF. In DNA, the CDR3 is TGTGCCAGTAGGAGGGTTGGGGAGCTGTTTTTT. The chain links TRBV3-1 (or the pseudogene TRBV3-2) to TRBJ2-2; tentative D call: TRBD2 (6 bases). V was cut by 9 bases and J by 8 bases, with 10 bases left in between. CDR1 is LGHDT, CDR2 YNNKEL, per germline (reference sequence). This CDR3 is built from 11 residues.

The genes are TRBV4-1 and TRBJ1-1; D gene unclear. This CDR3 contains 15 residues. From germline, CDR1 is MGHRA and CDR2 YSYEKL. The V and J ends lost 3 bases and 0 bases respectively, with 11 bases between them. DNA for the CDR3: TGCGCCAGCAGCCAGTTAGCGAGGGTGAACACTGAAGCTTTCTTT. It encodes CASSQLARVNTEAFF.

The CDR3 reads CSAPGTREQFF. CDR3 coding DNA: TGCAGTGCCCCAGGGACAAGAGAGCAGTTCTTC. V gene TRBV20-1 combines with J gene TRBJ2-1; D may be TRBD1 (6 bases). The CDR3 contains 11 residues. Germline V gene sequence: CDR1 DFQATT, CDR2 SNEGSKA (reference sequence). V was cut by 6 bases and J by 10 bases, with 13 bases left in between.

With respect to this clone: This CDR3 is also generated by other DNA sequences in the sample. V is TRBV12-3 or TRBV12-4 and J is TRBJ1-5; no clear D. This CDR3 has 13 amino acids. Trimming removed 5 bases at V and 3 bases at J, with 8 bases between. CDR3 in amino acids: CASSGQINQPQHF. CDR3 nucleotides: TGTGCCAGCAGTGGGCAGATCAATCAGCCCCAGCATTTT.

The chain couples TRBV6-2 or TRBV6-3 to TRBJ2-7; D perhaps matches TRBD1 (6 bases). Germline V CDR1 and CDR2: MNHEY, SVGEGT. V was shortened by 10 bases and J by 3 bases, with 22 bases between the two germline ends. The CDR3 is 15 residues long. The CDR3 region has the DNA TGTGCCACCAGCCAGAGACTCGGACAGAACTACGAGCAGTACTTC. Translating gives CATSQRLGQNYEQYF.

The chain employs TRBV5-1 and TRBJ2-1; maybe TRBD1 (5 bases). CDR3 length equals 16 residues. Per the germline V gene, CDR1 is SGHRS and CDR2 is YFSETQ. V dropped 0 bases and J dropped 6 bases, with 16 bases sitting between them. The CDR3 loop is CASSLDAGNPFNEQFF. As DNA, the CDR3 is TGCGCCAGCAGCTTGGATGCAGGGAACCCTTTCAATGAGCAGTTCTTC.

J is TRBJ1-2 and V is TRBV29-1, with 8 positions matching TRBD1. The germline gives CDR1 SQVTM, CDR2 ANQGSEA. With 7 bases clipped from V and 6 bases from J, the junction kept 10 bases outside the gene matches. The CDR3 is 13 amino acids. CDR3 protein: CSGGTGPPDGYTF. CDR3 DNA sequence: TGCAGCGGGGGGACAGGCCCACCGGATGGCTACACCTTC.

The chain is built from TRBV7-2 and TRBJ1-1; D is unclear. V was pared by 6 bases and J by 1 base, with 15 bases between. Per the germline V gene, CDR1 is SGHTA and CDR2 is FQGNSA. The CDR3 spans 15 residues. CDR3 sequence reads: CASSDGRAGNTEAFF. Written as DNA, the CDR3 is TGTGCCAGCAGTGACGGCCGGGCGGGGAACACTGAAGCTTTCTTT.